This T cell receptor beta chain was profiled in a study of low-dose radiotherapy and immunotherapy resistance in tumors. The overall study: Treatment of Cohort 1 consisted of 0.5 Gy per fraction every 2 weeks, adding up to 6.5 Gy. Across 26 weeks, 13 Gy in total went to Cohort 2, delivered as 1 Gy per fraction every two weeks. While receiving nivolumab 240 mg every two weeks, patients also received ipilimumab 1 mg/kg every six weeks, both intravenously.

The donors, trial participants, received nivolumab, ipilimumab, aspirin, low-dose cyclophosphamide and low-dose radiotherapy. The CDR3 has 15 amino acids. Per the germline V gene, CDR1 is SGHNT and CDR2 is YENEEA. Trimming cost V 1 base and J 4 bases; bases outside gene matches: 5. TRAV and TRBV primers primed cDNA for both TCRalpha and TCRbeta. A roughly 22-cycle PCR with a constant-region primer and V-primer adapter amplified TCRs. One entry per CDR3 protein results from TCRdb running MiXCR on the reads. The sample includes about 13,000 distinct CDR3 sequences, about 75% seen only once; the top ten take 4.5% to 6%. This clonotype has only one observation.

The receptor was derived from a human donor with advanced metastatic prostate, ovarian, gallbladder or colorectal cancer (not recorded which). This table probably holds off-target reads from a library built for another chain. This chain links TRBV11-3 with TRBJ1-1; 8 nucleotides match TRBD1. The CDR3 region is CASSLGTGGSTEAFF. The CDR3 DNA follows: TGTGCCAGCAGCTTAGGAACAGGGGGGAGCACTGAAGCTTTCTTT. The full variable domain, with the rest looked up from reference TRBV11-3 and TRBJ1-1, is EAGVVQSPRYKIIEKKQPVAFWCNPISGHNTLYWYLQNLGQGPELLIRYENEEAVDDSQLPKDRFSAERLKGVDSTLKIQPAELGDSAVYLCASSLGTGGSTEAFFGQGTRLTVV.